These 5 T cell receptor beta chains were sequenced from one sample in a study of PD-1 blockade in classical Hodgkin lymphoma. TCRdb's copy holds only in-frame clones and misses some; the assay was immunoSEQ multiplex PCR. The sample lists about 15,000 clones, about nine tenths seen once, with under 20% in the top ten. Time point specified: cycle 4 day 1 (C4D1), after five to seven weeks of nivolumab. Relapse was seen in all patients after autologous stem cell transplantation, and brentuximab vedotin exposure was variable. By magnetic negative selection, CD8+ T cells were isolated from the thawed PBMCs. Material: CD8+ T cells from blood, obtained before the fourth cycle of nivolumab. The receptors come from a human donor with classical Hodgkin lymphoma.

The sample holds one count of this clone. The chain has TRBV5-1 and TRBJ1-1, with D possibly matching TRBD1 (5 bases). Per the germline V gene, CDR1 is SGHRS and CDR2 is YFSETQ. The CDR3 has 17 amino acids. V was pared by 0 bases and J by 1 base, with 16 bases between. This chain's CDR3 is CASSLASFGDRNTEAFF. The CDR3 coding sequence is TGCGCCAGCAGCTTGGCTAGCTTTGGCGACAGGAACACTGAAGCTTTCTTT.

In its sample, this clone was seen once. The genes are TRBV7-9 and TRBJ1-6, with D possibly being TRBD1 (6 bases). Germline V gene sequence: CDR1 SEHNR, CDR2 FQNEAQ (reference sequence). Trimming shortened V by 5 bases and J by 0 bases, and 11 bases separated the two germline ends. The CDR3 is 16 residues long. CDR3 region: CASSTTGSSYNSPLHF. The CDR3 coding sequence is TGTGCCAGCAGCACTACAGGGAGCTCCTATAATTCACCCCTCCACTTT.

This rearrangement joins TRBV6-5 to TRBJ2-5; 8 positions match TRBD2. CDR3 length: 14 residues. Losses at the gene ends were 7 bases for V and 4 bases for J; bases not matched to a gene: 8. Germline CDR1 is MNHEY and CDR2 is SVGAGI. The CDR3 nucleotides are TGTGCCAGCACCAGCGGGGGAGGGAGAGAGACCCAGTACTTC. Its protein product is CASTSGGGRETQYF.

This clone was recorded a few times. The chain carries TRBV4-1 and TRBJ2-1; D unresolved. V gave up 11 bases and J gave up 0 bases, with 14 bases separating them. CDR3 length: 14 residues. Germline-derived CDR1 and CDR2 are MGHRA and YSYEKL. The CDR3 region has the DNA TGCGCCTCTAGGCTCAGAAGCTCCTACAATGAGCAGTTCTTC. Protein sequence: CASRLRSSYNEQFF.

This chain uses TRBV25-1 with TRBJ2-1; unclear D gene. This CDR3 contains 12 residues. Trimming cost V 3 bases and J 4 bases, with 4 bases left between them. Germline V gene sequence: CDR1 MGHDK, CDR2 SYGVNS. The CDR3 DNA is TGTGCCAGCAGTGAGGTGTACAATGAGCAGTTCTTC. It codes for CASSEVYNEQFF.